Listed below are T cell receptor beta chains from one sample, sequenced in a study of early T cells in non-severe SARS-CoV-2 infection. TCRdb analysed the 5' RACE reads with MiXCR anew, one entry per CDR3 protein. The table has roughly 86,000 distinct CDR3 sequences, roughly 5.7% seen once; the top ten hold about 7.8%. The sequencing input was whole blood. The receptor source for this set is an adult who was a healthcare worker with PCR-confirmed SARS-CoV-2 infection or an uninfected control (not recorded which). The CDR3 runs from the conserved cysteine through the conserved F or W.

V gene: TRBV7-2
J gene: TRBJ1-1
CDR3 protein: CASSYTARLEAFF

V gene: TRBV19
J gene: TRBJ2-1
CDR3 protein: CASSRGPSGGNEQFF

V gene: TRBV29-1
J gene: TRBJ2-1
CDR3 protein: CSVRAGGPYNEQFF

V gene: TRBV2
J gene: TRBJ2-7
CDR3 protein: CASIRAYEQYF

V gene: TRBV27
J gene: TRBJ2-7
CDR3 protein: CASSRSRVTYEQYF

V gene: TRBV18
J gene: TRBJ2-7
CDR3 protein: CASSPVAGGLHEQYF

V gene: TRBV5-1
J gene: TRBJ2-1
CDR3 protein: CASGPILAGPYNEQFF

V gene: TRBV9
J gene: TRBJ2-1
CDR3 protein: CASSVAETEQFF

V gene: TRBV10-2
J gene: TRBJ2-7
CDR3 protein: CASSEEGGADEQYF

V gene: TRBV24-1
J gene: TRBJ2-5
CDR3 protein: CATSGWAGEETQYF

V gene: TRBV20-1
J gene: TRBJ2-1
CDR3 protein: CSAKGMGGSYNEQFF

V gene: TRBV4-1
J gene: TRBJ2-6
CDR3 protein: CASSQDRGDRSGANVLTF

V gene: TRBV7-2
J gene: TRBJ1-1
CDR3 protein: CASRSGQAGNTEAFF

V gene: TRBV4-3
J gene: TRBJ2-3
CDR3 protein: CASSIEGASDTQYF

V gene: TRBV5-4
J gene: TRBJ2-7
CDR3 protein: CASSFFSRGSTYEQYF

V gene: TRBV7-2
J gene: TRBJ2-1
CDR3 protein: CASRNSGGSSYNEQFF

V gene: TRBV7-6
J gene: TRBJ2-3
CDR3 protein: CASSALDSTDTQYF

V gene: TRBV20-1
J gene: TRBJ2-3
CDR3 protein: CSAQEGWRDTQYF

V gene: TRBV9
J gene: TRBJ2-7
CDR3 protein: CASSVAWSSYEQYF

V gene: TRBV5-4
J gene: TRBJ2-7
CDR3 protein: CASSLGQGAPGLYEQYF

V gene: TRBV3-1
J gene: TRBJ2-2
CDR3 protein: CASSQGRAYTGELFF

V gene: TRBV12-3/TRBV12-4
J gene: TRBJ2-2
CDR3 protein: CASSPEPADRTADTGELFF

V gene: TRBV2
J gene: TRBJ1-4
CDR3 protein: CASIRDQVGESEKLFF

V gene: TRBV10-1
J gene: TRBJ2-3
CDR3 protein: CASSPLLGGKSTDTQYF

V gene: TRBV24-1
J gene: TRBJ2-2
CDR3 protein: CATSARPRELFF

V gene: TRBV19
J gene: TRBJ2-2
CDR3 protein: CASSPPDRGHTGELFF

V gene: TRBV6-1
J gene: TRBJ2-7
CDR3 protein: CASRGQGAPYEQYF

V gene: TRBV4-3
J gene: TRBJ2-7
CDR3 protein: CASSQGATAPSYEQYF

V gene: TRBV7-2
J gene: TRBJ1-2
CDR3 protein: CASTQGGRNYGYTF

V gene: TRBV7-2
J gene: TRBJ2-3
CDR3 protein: CASRVRQTTDTQYF

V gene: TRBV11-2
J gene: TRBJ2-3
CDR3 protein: CASSQGTGGPQYF

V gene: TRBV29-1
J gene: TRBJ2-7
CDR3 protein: CSATGYEQYF

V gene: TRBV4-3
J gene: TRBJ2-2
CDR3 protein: CASSRGTSATPGELFF

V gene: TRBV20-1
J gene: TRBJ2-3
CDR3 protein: CKAGPGTDTQYF

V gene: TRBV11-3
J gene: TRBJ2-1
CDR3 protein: CASSLKTGNEQFF

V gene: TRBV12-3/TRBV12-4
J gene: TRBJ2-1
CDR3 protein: CASSLALAGVGFEQFF

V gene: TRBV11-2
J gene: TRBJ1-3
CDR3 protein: CASSRGRNTIYF

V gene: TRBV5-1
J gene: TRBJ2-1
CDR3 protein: CASGISYNEQFF

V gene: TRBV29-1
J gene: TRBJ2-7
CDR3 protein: CSVDRGNSYEQYF

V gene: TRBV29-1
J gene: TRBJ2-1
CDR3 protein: CSVGSKGSYNEQFF

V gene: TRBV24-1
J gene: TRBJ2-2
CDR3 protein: CATRRTRDTGELFF

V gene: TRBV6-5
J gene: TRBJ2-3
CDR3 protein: CASSLGRGSGYTDTQYF

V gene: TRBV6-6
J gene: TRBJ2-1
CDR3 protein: CASSPDRIYNEQFF

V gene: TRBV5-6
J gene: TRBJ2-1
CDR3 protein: CASSSFATRSKEQFF

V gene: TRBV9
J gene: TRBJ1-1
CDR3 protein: CASSLQGSTEAFF

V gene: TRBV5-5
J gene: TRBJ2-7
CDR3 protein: CASSLSGRVDYEQYF

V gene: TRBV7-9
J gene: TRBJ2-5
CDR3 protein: CASSLAQLVETQYF

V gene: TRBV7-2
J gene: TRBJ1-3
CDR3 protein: CASSLASTTGRGNTIYF

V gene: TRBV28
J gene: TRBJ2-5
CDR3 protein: CASSLFVGVSGDETQYF

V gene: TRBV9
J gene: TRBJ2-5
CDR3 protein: CASSGFGYQETQYF

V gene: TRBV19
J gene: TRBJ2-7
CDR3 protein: CASRRLATLSEQYF

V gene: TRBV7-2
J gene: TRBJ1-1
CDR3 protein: CASSMRLDRRTLTTNTEAFF

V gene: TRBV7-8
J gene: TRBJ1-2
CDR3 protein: CASSGGSYGYTF

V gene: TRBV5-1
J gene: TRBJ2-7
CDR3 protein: CASSSQGLAYEQYF

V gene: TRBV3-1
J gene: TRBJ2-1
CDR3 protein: CASSQFPGNEQFF

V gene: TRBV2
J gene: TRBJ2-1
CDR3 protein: CASGGTGVANEQFF

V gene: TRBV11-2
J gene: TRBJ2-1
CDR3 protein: CASSLAESSYNEQFF

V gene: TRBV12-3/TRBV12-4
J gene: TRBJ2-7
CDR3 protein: CASSLTGDEQYF